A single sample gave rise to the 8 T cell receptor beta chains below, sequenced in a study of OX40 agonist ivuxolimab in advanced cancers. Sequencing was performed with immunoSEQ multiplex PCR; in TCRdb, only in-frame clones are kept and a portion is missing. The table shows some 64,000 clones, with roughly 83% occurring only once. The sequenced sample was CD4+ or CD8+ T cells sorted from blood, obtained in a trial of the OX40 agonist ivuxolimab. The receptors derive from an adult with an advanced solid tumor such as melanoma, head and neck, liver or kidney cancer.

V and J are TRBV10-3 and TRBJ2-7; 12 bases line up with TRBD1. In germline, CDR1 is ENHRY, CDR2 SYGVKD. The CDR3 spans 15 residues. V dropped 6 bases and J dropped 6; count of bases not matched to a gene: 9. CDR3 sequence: CAISRPGQGAGEQYF. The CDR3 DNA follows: TGTGCCATCAGCCGACCGGGACAGGGGGCGGGCGAGCAGTACTTC.

CDR3 DNA sequence: TGTGCCAGCAGCTTAGCAGGGGGTTCTAATGAAAAACTGTTTTTT. Translation: CASSLAGGSNEKLFF. The chain uses TRBV7-2 and TRBJ1-4; D is possibly TRBD1 (6 bases). The V end was cut by 0 bases, the J end by 3 bases, with 8 bases between. The germline gives CDR1 SGHTA, CDR2 FQGNSA. The CDR3 has 15 amino acids.

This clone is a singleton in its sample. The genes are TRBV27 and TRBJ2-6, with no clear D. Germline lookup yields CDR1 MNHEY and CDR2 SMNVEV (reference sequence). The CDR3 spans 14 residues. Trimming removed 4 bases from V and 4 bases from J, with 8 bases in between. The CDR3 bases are TGTGCCAGCAGTTCTCCGGTGGGGGCCAACGTCCTGACTTTC. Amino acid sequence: CASSSPVGANVLTF.

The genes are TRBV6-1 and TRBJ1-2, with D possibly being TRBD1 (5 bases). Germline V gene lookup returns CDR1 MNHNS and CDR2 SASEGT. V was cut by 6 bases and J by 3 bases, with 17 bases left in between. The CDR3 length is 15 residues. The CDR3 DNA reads TGTGCCAGCAGATACAGGTGGCAAGGGGACTATGGCTACACCTTC. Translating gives CASRYRWQGDYGYTF.

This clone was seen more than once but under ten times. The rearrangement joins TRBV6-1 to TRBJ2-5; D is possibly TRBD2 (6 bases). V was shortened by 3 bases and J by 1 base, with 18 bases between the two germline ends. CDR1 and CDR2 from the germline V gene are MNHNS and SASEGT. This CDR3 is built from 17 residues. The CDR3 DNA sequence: TGTGCCAGCAGTGAGTGGCATTTGGCGGGGACCCAAGAGACCCAGTACTTC. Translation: CASSEWHLAGTQETQYF.

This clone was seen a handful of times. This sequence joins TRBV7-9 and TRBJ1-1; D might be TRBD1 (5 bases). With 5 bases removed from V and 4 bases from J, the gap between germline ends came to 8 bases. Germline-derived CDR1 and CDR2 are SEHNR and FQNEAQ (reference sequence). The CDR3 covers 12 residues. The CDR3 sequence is CASSQRGTEAFF. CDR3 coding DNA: TGTGCCAGCAGCCAAAGGGGCACTGAAGCTTTCTTT.

CDR3 amino acids: CASSLGTVNYGYTF. The CDR3 DNA follows: TGCGCCAGCAGCCTCGGTACGGTTAACTATGGCTACACCTTC. The V call is TRBV4-1, the J call TRBJ1-2; the D is unclear. CDR1 MGHRA and CDR2 YSYEKL come from the germline V gene. V lost 4 bases and J lost 1, with 10 bases in between. This CDR3 comprises 14 residues.

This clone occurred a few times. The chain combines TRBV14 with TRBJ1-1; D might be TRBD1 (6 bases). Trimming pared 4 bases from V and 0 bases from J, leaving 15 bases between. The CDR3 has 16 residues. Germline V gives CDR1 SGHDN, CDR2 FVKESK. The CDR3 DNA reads TGTGCCAGCAGCCCGAGGGGGGCAGCCTTGAACACTGAAGCTTTCTTT. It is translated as CASSPRGAALNTEAFF.